This is a list of T cell receptor beta chains from one sample in a study of cytomegalovirus exposure and HLA in healthy donors. Assay: immunoSEQ multiplex PCR; the TCRdb copy retains only in-frame clones and omits some. The table shows about 130,000 clones, with around nine tenths occurring only once. The sequenced sample consisted of PBMCs. These receptors originate from a woman aged 18-29 years in good health and CMV-seronegative. The conserved cysteine and the conserved F or W are not part of the CDR3 here.

v_gene	j_gene	CDR3aa
TRBV25-1	TRBJ2-7	ASSETLAAEQY
TRBV6-5	TRBJ2-5	ASRPTGREETQY
TRBV11-3	TRBJ2-5	ASSLPGAQEETQY
TRBV7-9	TRBJ2-7	ASSGTSGSPYEQY
TRBV6-6	TRBJ1-1	ASSQRTGRGTEAF
TRBV7-2	TRBJ1-3	ASSSGQGNSGNTIY
TRBV28	TRBJ2-7	ASSSLAGVRYEQY
TRBV19	TRBJ2-1	ASKTSGRARYNEQF
TRBV5-4	TRBJ2-7	ASSLGQGASYEQY
TRBV21-1	TRBJ1-4	ASRKKGPGTGIEKLF
TRBV29-1	TRBJ2-7	SVEDQGGSGDYEQY
TRBV9	TRBJ2-3	ASSVSYAPSTDTQY
TRBV11-2	TRBJ2-7	ASSSRTAEQY
TRBV7-3	TRBJ2-3	ASSYTGEDTQY
TRBV4-2	TRBJ2-2	ASSQVRGQGGAGELF
TRBV4-1	TRBJ2-7	ASSHSSDSAYEQY
TRBV28	TRBJ2-7	ASSPPRAGAYEQY
TRBV11-3	TRBJ2-1	ASSERGGNEQF
TRBV4-2	TRBJ1-4	ASSHPGGEKLF
TRBV2	TRBJ1-4	ASSGGRANEKLF
TRBV19	TRBJ2-7	ASGTQGSSYEQY
TRBV15	TRBJ2-7	ATSRERAGVPYEQY
TRBV30	TRBJ2-1	AWSVPGLAGVSNEQF
TRBV15	TRBJ2-2	ATSSAPGDGELF
TRBV11-2	TRBJ2-1	ASSPEGWLAEF
TRBV15	TRBJ2-2	ATRPTPQAGVSGELF
TRBV7-6	TRBJ2-2	ASSPAGGKNTGELF
TRBV19	TRBJ1-5	ASSPERNQPQH
TRBV11-2	TRBJ2-3	ASSLQRMSTDTQY
TRBV2	TRBJ2-7	ASRERVPYEQY
TRBV5-6	TRBJ1-5	ASSGKDRYQPQH
TRBV5-1	TRBJ2-7	ASSADLGREPYEQY
TRBV7-3	TRBJ2-7	ASSPTSGGVYEQY
TRBV14	TRBJ2-4	ASSQDRGVKNIQY
TRBV30	TRBJ2-5	AGTSGTQNQETQY
TRBV19	TRBJ1-5	ASKSWQGGNQPQH
TRBV6-6	TRBJ1-5	ASSAQGGGNQPQH
TRBV12-5	TRBJ2-1	ASLAGRRQF
TRBV27	TRBJ2-7	ASSLYRGGGEQY
TRBV27	TRBJ1-1	ASSTKTWNTEAF
TRBV2	TRBJ2-3	ASFRPEGATDTQY
TRBV6-5	TRBJ2-5	ASRRRPEGETQY
TRBV19	TRBJ2-2	ASSIDRTGRGGELF
TRBV19	TRBJ2-2	ASSPWPLGQGLSGELF
TRBV5-1	TRBJ1-1	ASSLRGNTEAF
TRBV11-3	TRBJ2-2	ASSLEGLGTGELF
TRBV11-2	TRBJ1-2	ASSTGQGPRYGYT
TRBV6-5	TRBJ2-1	ASSYSARNEQF
TRBV7-9	TRBJ2-7	ASSSVIGQGYEQY
TRBV19	TRBJ1-5	ASSISRINQPQH
TRBV7-9	TRBJ2-1	AGYKAGEQF
TRBV4-1	TRBJ2-3	ASSQPRDSLGTQY
TRBV9	TRBJ2-7	ASSLTSGRADEQY
TRBV1	TRBJ2-3	TSSHREGQGDTQY